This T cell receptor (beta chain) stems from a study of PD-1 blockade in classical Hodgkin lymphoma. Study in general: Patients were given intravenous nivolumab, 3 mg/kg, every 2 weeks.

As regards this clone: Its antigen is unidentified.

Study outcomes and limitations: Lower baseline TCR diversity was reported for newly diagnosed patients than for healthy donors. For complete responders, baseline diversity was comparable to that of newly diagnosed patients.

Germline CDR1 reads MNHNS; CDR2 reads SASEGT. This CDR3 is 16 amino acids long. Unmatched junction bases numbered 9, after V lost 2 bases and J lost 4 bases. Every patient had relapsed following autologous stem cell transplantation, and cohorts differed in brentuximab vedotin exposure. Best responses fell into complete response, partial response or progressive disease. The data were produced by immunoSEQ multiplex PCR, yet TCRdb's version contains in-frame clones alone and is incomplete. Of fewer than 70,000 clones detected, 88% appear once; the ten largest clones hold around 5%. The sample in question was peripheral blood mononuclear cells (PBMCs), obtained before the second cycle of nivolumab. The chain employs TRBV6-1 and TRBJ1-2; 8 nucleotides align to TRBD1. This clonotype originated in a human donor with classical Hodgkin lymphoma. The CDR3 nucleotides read TGTGCCAGCAGTGAAATTGGGAACAGGGGGTTCTATGGCTACACCTTC. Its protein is CASSEIGNRGFYGYTF.